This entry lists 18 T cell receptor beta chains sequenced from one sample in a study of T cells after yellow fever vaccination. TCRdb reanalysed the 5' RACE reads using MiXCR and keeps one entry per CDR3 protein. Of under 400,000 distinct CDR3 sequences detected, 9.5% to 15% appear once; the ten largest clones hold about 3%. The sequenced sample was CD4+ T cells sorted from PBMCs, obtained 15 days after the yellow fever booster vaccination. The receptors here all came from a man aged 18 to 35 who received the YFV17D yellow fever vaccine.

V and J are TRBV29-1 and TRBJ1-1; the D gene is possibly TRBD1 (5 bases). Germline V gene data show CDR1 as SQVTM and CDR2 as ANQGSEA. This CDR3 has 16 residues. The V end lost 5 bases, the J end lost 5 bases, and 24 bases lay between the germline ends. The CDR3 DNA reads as TGCAGCGTTACCGGGGCCCCAAGTCCCGCCCTTACTGAAGCTTTCTTT. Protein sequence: CSVTGAPSPALTEAFF.

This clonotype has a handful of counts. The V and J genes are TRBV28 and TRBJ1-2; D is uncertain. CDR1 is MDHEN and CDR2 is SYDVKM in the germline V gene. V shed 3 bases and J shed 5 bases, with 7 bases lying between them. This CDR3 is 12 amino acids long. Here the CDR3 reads CASSLRRYGYTF. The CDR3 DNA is TGTGCCAGCAGTTTGAGAAGATATGGCTACACCTTC.

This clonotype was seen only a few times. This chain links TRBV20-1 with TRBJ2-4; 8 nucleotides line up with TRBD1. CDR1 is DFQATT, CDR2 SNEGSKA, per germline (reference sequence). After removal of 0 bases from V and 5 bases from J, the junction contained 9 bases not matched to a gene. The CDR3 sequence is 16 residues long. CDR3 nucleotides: TGCAGTGCTAGAGATGCAGGACAGGGCGGCCAAAACATTCAGTACTTC. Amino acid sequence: CSARDAGQGGQNIQYF.

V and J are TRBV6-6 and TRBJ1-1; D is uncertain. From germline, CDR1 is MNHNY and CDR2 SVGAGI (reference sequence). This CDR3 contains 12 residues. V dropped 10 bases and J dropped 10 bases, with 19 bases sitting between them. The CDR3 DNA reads TGTGCCACCGCCTTAGGAAATCAGAGAGCTTTCTTT. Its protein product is CATALGNQRAFF.

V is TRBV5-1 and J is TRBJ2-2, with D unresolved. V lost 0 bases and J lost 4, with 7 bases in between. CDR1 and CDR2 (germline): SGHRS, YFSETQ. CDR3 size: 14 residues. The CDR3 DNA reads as TGCGCCAGCAGCTTGGACCCTATCACCGGGGAGCTGTTTTTT. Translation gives CASSLDPITGELFF.

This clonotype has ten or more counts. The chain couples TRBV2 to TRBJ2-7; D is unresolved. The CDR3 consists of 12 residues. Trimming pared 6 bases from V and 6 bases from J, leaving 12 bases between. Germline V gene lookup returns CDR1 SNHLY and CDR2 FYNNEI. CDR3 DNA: TGTGCCAGCAGGGTTGAGGTGGGCGAGCAGTACGTC. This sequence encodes CASRVEVGEQYV.

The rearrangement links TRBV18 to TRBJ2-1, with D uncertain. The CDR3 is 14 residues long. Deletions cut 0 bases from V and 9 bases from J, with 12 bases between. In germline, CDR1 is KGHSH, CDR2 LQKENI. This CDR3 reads CASSPPFEGAEQFF. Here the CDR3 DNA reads TGTGCCAGCTCACCACCGTTTGAAGGAGCTGAGCAGTTCTTC.

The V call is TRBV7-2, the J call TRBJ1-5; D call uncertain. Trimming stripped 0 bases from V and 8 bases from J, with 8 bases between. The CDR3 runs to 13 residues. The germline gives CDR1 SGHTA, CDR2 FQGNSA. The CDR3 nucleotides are TGTGCCAGCAGCTTAGCAAACCGGGAGCCCCAGCATTTT. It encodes CASSLANREPQHF.

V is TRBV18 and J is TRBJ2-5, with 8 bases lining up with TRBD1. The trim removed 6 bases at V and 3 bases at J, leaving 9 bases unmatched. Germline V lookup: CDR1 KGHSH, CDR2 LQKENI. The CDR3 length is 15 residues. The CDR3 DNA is TGTGCCAGCTCGCCGTTCGACAGGGGCAAAGAGACCCAGTACTTC. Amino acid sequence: CASSPFDRGKETQYF.

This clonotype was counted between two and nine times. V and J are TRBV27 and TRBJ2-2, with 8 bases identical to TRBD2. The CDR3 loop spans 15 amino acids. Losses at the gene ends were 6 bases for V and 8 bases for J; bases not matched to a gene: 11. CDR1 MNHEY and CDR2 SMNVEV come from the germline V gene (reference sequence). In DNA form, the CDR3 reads TGTGCCAGCAGAATAGCGGGGACCGCGGGAGGGGAGCTGTTTTTT. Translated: CASRIAGTAGGELFF.

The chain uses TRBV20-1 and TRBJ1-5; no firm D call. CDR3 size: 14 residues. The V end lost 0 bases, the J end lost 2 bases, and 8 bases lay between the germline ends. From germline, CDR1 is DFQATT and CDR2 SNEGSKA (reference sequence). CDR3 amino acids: CSARDPGGNQPQHF. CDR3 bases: TGCAGTGCTAGAGATCCAGGCGGCAATCAGCCCCAGCATTTT.

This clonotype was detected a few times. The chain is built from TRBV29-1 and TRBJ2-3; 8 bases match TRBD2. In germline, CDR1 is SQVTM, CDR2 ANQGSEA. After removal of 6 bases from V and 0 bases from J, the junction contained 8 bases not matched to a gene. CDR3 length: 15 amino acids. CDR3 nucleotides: TGCAGCGTCTCCGGGGGGGTCCTAAGCACAGATACGCAGTATTTT. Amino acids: CSVSGGVLSTDTQYF.

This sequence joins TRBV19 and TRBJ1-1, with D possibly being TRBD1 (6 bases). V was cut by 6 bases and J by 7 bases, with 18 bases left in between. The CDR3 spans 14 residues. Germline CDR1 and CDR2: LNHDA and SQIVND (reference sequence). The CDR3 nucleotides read TGTGCCAGTAGGTCTACGGGACACCAATATGAAGCTTTCTTT. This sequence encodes CASRSTGHQYEAFF.

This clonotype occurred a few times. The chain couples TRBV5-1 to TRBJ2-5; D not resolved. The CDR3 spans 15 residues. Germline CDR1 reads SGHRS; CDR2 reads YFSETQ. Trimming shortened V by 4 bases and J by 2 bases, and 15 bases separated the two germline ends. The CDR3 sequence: CASSQEAKLQETQYF. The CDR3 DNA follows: TGCGCCAGCAGCCAAGAAGCGAAGCTACAAGAGACCCAGTACTTC.

The CDR3 region has the DNA TGTGCCAGCAGCCCGGACAGGGAAAATGAAGCTTTCTTT. This gives the protein CASSPDRENEAFF. The gene calls are TRBV7-2 and TRBJ1-1; 8 bases match TRBD1. Germline CDR1 and CDR2: SGHTA and FQGNSA. The CDR3 sequence is 13 residues long. Germline trimming cut 5 bases from V and 7 bases from J; bases unmatched to any gene: 6.

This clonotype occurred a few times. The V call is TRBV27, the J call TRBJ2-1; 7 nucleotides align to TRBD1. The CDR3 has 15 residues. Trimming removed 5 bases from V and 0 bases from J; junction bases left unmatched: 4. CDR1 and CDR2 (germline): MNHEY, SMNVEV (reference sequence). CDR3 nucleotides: TGTGCCAGCAGTCCACAGGGGACCTCCTACAATGAGCAGTTCTTC. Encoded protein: CASSPQGTSYNEQFF.

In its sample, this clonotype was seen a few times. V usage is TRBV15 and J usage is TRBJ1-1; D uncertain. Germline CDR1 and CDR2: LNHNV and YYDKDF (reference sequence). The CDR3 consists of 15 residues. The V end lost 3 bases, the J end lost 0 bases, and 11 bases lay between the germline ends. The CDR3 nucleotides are TGTGCCACCAGCAGGCCGGGCCTAATGAACACTGAAGCTTTCTTT. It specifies CATSRPGLMNTEAFF.

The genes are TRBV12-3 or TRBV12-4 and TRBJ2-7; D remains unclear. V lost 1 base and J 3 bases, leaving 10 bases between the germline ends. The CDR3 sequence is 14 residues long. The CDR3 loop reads CASSLGGDLYEQYF. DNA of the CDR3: TGTGCCAGCAGTTTAGGGGGTGACCTCTACGAGCAGTACTTC.